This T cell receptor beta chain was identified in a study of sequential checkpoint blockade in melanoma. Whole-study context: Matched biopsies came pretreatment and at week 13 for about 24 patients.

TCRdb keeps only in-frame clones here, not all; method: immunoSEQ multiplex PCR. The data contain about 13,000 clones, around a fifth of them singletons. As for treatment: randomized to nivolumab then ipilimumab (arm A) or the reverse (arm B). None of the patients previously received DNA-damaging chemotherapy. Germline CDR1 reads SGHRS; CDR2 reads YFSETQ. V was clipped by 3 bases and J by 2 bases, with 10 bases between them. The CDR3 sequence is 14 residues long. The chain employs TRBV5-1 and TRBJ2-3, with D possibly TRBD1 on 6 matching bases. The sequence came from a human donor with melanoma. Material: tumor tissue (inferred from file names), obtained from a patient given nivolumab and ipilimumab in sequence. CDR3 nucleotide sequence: TGCGCCAGCAGCTACGACAGGTTCACAGATACGCAGTATTTT. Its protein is CASSYDRFTDTQYF. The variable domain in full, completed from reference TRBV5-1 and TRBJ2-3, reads KAGVTQTPRYLIKTRGQQVTLSCSPISGHRSVSWYQQTPGQGLQFLFEYFSETQRNKGNFPGRFSGRQFSNSRSEMNVSTLELGDSALYLCASSYDRFTDTQYFGPGTRLTVL.